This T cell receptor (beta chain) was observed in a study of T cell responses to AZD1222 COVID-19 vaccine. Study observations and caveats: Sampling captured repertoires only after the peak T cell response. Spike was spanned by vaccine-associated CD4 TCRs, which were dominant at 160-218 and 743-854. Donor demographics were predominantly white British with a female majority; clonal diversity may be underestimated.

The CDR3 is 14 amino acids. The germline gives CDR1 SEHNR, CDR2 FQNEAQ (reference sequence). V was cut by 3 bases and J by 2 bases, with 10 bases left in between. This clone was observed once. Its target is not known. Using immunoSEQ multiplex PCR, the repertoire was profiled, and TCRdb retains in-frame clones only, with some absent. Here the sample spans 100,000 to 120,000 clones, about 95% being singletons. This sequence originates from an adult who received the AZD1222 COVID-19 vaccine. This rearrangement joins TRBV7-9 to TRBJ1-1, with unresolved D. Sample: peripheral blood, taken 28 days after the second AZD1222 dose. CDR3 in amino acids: CASSFNNLNTEAFF. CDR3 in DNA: TGTGCCAGCAGCTTTAATAATCTCAACACTGAAGCTTTCTTT.